The T cell receptor (beta chain) under discussion was sequenced for a study of blood T cell repertoires in COVID-19 (dated by TCRdb to the early 2020s). Notes on the research overall: Samples covering the acute and convalescent phases of COVID-19 were provided by collaborators in the United States, Italy and Spain. The prospective study material was composed of cDNA or gDNA derived from T cells, B-cell-depleted T cells, or PBMCs. A freely available public database, intended as a resource for researchers studying the immune response to SARS-CoV-2, is where the repertoires were released. A de-identified subject ID, COVID-19 status, age in years and sex were almost always included in the sample metadata. Where available, HLA class I and class II types were obtained from metadata supplied by the sample provider rather than from assay-based typing. The dataset comprised deeply sampled blood TCRbeta repertoires from subjects exposed to, actively infected with, or recovered from COVID-19. The samples were drawn from two sources: the first 160 participants of the ongoing ImmuneRACE study, and fewer than 1,500 subjects contributed by 6 global collaborators.

This clone was counted a few times. The antigen it recognizes is unknown. Per-base quality was not reported, and no clone a single base away is much larger than it. TCRbeta CDR3 regions were amplified from genomic DNA by means of the immunoSEQ Assay, a bias-controlled multiplex PCR. As for the original processing: Nucleated cell counts per sample were estimated from amplification of reference gene primers within the assay. Sequence reads were collapsed and filtered to measure the absolute abundance of every unique TCRbeta CDR3 rearrangement. For each sample, productive Simpson clonality was calculated by taking the square root of Simpson's diversity index across productive rearrangements. TCRdb took over this immuneACCESS table, retaining in-frame rearrangements with V and J assigned. Such tables are incomplete; in checked studies, under half of the missing clones stem from an unresolved V gene, and the remainder is unexplained. From that table come the V and J calls and clone size; the DNA was used to work out D and trimming. Counted in this sample were approximately 120,000 clones; around 85% of them appeared once. Clones ranked in the top ten supply 4.3% of the sample.

Each collaborating institution followed its own protocols to collect whole blood in K2EDTA tubes. Collaborator samples were shipped for TCRbeta analysis as frozen whole blood, isolated PBMCs, or DNA extracted from either sample type. The research as a whole found: The amount of clinical and demographic metadata varied by source and participant and was provided uncurated.

The germline V and J ends show losses of 8 bases and 3 bases respectively, and no gene match explains 3 bases of the junction. There are 12 amino acids in the CDR3, from cysteine to phenylalanine inclusive. Only CDR3 DNA is held: 36 bases, read in frame from base 1. For CDR1 and CDR2, the germline V gene lists SNHLY and FYNNEI. The TCR originated in a human donor in a cohort sampled during active COVID-19. The chain uses TRBV2 and TRBJ1-1; 7 central nucleotides agree with TRBD1. Sequencing was performed on peripheral blood. Read as DNA, the sequence is TGTGCCAGCGAGGGGGCCGACACTGAAGCTTTCTTT. Its translation is CASEGADTEAFF.